These 16 T cell receptor beta chains were sequenced from one sample in a study of blood T cell repertoires in COVID-19 (dated by TCRdb to the early 2020s). The library was prepared using the immunoSEQ multiplex PCR assay. Here the immuneACCESS table is served through TCRdb, limited to in-frame sequences with V and J called. Missing clones are a known gap in these copies; in checked studies unresolved V genes cover under half, and the rest lacks a known reason. Counted in this sample were fewer than 150,000 clones; around three quarters of them appeared once. The biggest ten clones account for under 14% of the sample. Sequencing used peripheral blood. The receptor set was obtained from a human donor in a cohort sampled during active COVID-19.

This chain uses TRBV9 with TRBJ2-7, with D unclear. CDR3 length equals 13 residues. V gave up 0 bases and J gave up 0 bases, with 4 bases separating them. Germline V CDR1 and CDR2: SGDLS, YYNGEE. CDR3: CASSVGASYEQYF. In DNA form, the CDR3 reads TGTGCCAGCAGCGTAGGCGCCTCCTACGAGCAGTACTTC.

The V and J genes are TRBV4-1 and TRBJ2-5; a possible D gene is TRBD1 (6 bases). This CDR3 has 15 residues. The V end was cut by 1 base, the J end by 3 bases, with 12 bases between. Per germline, CDR1 MGHRA and CDR2 YSYEKL. The CDR3 region has the DNA TGCGCCAGCAGCCAAGGCCCCGGACAGAAAGAGACCCAGTACTTC. Its translation is CASSQGPGQKETQYF.

The J gene is TRBJ2-7, the V gene TRBV27; TRBD1 matches at 9 bases. From germline, CDR1 is MNHEY and CDR2 SMNVEV (reference sequence). V lost 7 bases, J lost 7 bases, and 8 bases stayed unmatched. This CDR3 is built from 13 residues. CDR3 protein: CASKRTGAFEQYF. The CDR3 DNA is TGTGCCAGCAAAAGGACAGGGGCTTTTGAGCAGTACTTC.

The chain couples TRBV7-9 to TRBJ2-1; maybe TRBD1 (6 bases). The CDR3 extends over 15 amino acids. V shed 2 bases and J shed 6 bases, with 14 bases lying between them. Germline CDR1 and CDR2: SEHNR and FQNEAQ (reference sequence). The CDR3 sequence: CASSLWAGVGNEQFF. Written as DNA, the CDR3 is TGTGCCAGCAGCTTATGGGCAGGGGTGGGCAATGAGCAGTTCTTC.

The rearrangement joins TRBV12-3 or TRBV12-4 to TRBJ1-2, with D unresolved. The CDR3 spans 13 residues. The V end was cut by 3 bases, the J end by 4 bases, with 9 bases between. The CDR3 sequence: CASSFKRLYGYTF. CDR3 sequence (DNA): TGTGCCAGCAGTTTCAAAAGACTCTATGGCTACACCTTC.

The V gene is TRBV5-1, the J gene TRBJ2-3; 7 nucleotides align to TRBD2. J lost 0 bases, V lost 0 bases, and 1 base had no gene match. The CDR3 covers 15 residues. CDR1 and CDR2 from the germline V gene are SGHRS and YFSETQ. DNA of the CDR3: TGCGCCAGCAGCTTGGACGGGGGGAGCACAGATACGCAGTATTTT. Protein sequence: CASSLDGGSTDTQYF.

The gene calls are TRBV28 and TRBJ2-5; TRBD2 agrees at 7 bases. The CDR3 length is 15 residues. The ends lost 6 bases at V and 5 bases at J; junction bases unmatched: 12. Per the germline V gene, CDR1 is MDHEN and CDR2 is SYDVKM. The CDR3 loop is CASSPRGELRETQYF. The CDR3 DNA reads as TGTGCCAGCAGCCCTCGGGGGGAACTTCGGGAGACCCAGTACTTC.

This rearrangement joins TRBV14 to TRBJ2-3; 7 nucleotides match TRBD2. Germline CDR1 reads SGHDN; CDR2 reads FVKESK. CDR3 length equals 15 residues. With 2 bases clipped from V and 1 base from J, the junction kept 3 bases outside the gene matches. In DNA, the CDR3 is TGTGCCAGCAGCCAACGGGACTACCGCACAGATACGCAGTATTTT. Amino acids: CASSQRDYRTDTQYF.

The CDR3 nucleotides read TGCGCCAGCAGTGAGCGAACAACGGGACTAGCGGGGGGACGTAGCACAGATACGCAGTATTTT. Translating it yields CASSERTTGLAGGRSTDTQYF. The V call is TRBV10-1, the J call TRBJ2-3, with 15 bases identical to TRBD2. The trim removed 2 bases at V and 0 bases at J, leaving 12 bases unmatched. Germline V gene data show CDR1 as WNHNN and CDR2 as SYGVQD (reference sequence). The CDR3 has 21 amino acids.

This clone came up once. The chain uses TRBV19 and TRBJ1-2, with D possibly matching TRBD1 (6 bases). CDR1 and CDR2 from the germline V gene are LNHDA and SQIVND (reference sequence). The CDR3 is 15 amino acids. The V and J ends lost 2 bases and 6 bases respectively, with 16 bases between them. The CDR3 DNA sequence: TGTGCCAGTAGTATAACGGGGGGGCCGGCAAATGGCTACACCTTC. It yields the protein CASSITGGPANGYTF.

CDR3 sequence (DNA): TGTGCCAGCAGCGATACAGCAACTAATGAAAAACTGTTTTTT. Translation: CASSDTATNEKLFF. The chain recombines TRBV6-5 with TRBJ1-4; D not certain. There are 14 residues in the CDR3. Germline assignment: CDR1 MNHEY and CDR2 SVGAGI. Trimming left V 6 bases short and J 0 bases short, with 8 bases between.

This clone was seen only once. V usage is TRBV2 and J usage is TRBJ1-5; D is ambiguous. The CDR3 contains 14 residues. Deletions cut 4 bases from V and 1 base from J, with 8 bases between. Germline V gene lookup returns CDR1 SNHLY and CDR2 FYNNEI. The CDR3 coding sequence is TGTGCCAGCAGTGCCCTAATGAGCAATCAGCCCCAGCATTTT. As protein: CASSALMSNQPQHF.

The V and J genes are TRBV7-9 and TRBJ2-7; 11 bases match TRBD1. Losses at the gene ends were 4 bases for V and 4 bases for J; bases not matched to a gene: 9. The CDR3 loop spans 16 amino acids. The V gene's germline CDR1 is SEHNR and CDR2 FQNEAQ (reference sequence). CDR3 nucleotide sequence: TGTGCCAGCAGCTCAATCCGGACAGGGGGCTTGTACGAGCAGTACTTC. It yields the protein CASSSIRTGGLYEQYF.

The CDR3 DNA reads as TGTGCCAGTAGTCCCTCAGGGGAGCTTGCTGGCTACACCTTC. Translated: CASSPSGELAGYTF. The chain couples TRBV19 to TRBJ1-2; a possible D gene is TRBD1 (6 bases). The V end lost 5 bases, the J end lost 7 bases, and 17 bases lay between the germline ends. CDR1 LNHDA and CDR2 SQIVND come from the germline V gene (reference sequence). This CDR3 region has 14 residues.

The V gene is TRBV30, the J gene TRBJ2-1, with D unresolved. Trimming cost V 3 bases and J 4 bases, with 4 bases left between them. The germline CDR1 and CDR2 sequences are GTSNPN and SVGIG (reference sequence). This CDR3 spans 11 amino acids. The CDR3 spells CAWRAYNEQFF. The CDR3 DNA sequence: TGTGCCTGGAGGGCATACAATGAGCAGTTCTTC.

This clone occurred once. V gene TRBV4-2 combines with J gene TRBJ2-3; tentative D call: TRBD1 (5 bases). CDR1 is LGHNA, CDR2 YNFKEQ, per germline. V shed 7 bases and J shed 5 bases, with 16 bases lying between them. The CDR3 covers 14 residues. CDR3 region: CASKADGQGDTQYF. CDR3 nucleotides: TGTGCCAGCAAGGCTGACGGGCAGGGAGATACGCAGTATTTT.